This TCR beta chain is drawn from a study of cytomegalovirus exposure and HLA in healthy donors. Regarding the study as a whole: Using the classifier, cytomegalovirus status was reportedly diagnosed with high specificity and sensitivity. The study put under 200 TCR beta chains on its list as cytomegalovirus-associated.

Data came from immunoSEQ multiplex PCR; TCRdb stores just in-frame clones and leaves some out. In the table there are about 350,000 clones, around 90% of which are singletons. Trimming left V 3 bases short and J 4 bases short, with 7 bases between. The V gene's germline CDR1 is LNHDA and CDR2 SQIVND (reference sequence). This CDR3 is built from 13 residues. This clone occurred a few times. Its specificity is unknown. Sequencing was performed on PBMCs. This clonotype originated in a woman aged 30 to 39 in good health and CMV-seropositive. The rearrangement links TRBV19 to TRBJ1-5, with D unresolved. CDR3 nucleotide sequence: TGTGCCAGTAGTATGGCAGTTAATCAGCCCCAGCATTTT. It specifies CASSMAVNQPQHF.